This T cell receptor beta chain was retrieved from a study of cytomegalovirus exposure and HLA in healthy donors. The protocol was immunoSEQ multiplex PCR, while the TCRdb copy is restricted to in-frame clones and leaves out a portion. The sample has 100,000 to 150,000 clones; about 96% are singletons. The germline gives CDR1 MDHEN, CDR2 SYDVKM. This CDR3 is 12 amino acids long. Between the trimmed V and J ends, which lost 6 bases and 1 base, there was a span of 7 bases. The chain carries TRBV28 and TRBJ2-7; D gene uncertain. Specimen: PBMCs. The TCR comes from a young man in good health and CMV-seronegative. The CDR3 nucleotides read TGTGCCAGCAGCGAACTATCCTACGAGCAGTACTTC. Protein product: CASSELSYEQYF.